These 2 T cell receptor beta chains originate from one sample sequenced in a study of blood T cells in healthy people across ages. Primed by a sample-barcoded 5' primer and a J-beta primer mix, a second PCR proceeded for 7 to 11 cycles. TCRdb analysed the 5' RACE reads with MiXCR anew, one entry per CDR3 protein. Among fewer than 750,000 distinct CDR3 sequences listed, approximately 52% were seen once. The specimen was blood. Every receptor here comes from a woman aged 80 or older in good health.

Comments on this clonotype: This may stem from a read error, because a much larger clone lies one nucleotide away. This sequence joins TRBV4-2 and TRBJ2-5; D uncertain. Trimming removed 8 bases from V and 11 bases from J, with 18 bases in between. Looked up from germline, CDR1 is LGHNA and CDR2 is YNFKEQ. The CDR3 is 12 residues long. The CDR3 region has the DNA TGTGCCAGCGCATTAGGGCCCAATGAGCAGTACTTC. Residues: CASALGPNEQYF.

The V and J genes are TRBV20-1 and TRBJ2-7; tentative D call: TRBD2 (6 bases). Matching the DNA end better, TRBJ2-5 makes the J call doubtful. The germline CDR1 and CDR2 sequences are DFQATT and SNEGSKA (reference sequence). CDR3 length: 13 residues. The CDR3 is CSALRDSKKTQYF. The CDR3 DNA follows: TGCAGTGCTCTCCGGGACTCAAAAAAGACCCAGTACTTC.